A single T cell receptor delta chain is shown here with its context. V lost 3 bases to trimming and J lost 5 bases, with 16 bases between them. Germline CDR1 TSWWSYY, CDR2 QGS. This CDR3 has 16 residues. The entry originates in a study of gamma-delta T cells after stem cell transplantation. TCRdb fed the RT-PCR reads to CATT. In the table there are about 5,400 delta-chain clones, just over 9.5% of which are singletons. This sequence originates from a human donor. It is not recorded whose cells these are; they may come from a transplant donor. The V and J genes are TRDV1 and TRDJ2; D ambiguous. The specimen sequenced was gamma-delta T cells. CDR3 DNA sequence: TGTGCTCTTGGGGAGCCTTTGGCCCGTGAAACAGCACAACTCTTCTTT. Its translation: CALGEPLARETAQLFF.